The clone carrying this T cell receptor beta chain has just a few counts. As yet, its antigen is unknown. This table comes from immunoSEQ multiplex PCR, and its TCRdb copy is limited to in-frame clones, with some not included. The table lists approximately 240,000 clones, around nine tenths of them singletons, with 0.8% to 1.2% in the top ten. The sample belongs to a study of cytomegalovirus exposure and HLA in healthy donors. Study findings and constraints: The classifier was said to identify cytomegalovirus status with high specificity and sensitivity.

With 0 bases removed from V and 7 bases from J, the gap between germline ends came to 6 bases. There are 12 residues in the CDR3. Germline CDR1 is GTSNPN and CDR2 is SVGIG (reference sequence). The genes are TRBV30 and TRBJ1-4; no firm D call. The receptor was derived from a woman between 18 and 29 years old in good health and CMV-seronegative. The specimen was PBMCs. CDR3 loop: CAWSVGSEKLFF. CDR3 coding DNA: TGTGCCTGGAGTGTGGGGAGTGAAAAACTGTTTTTT.